The entry that follows covers one T cell receptor beta chain sequence. Per the germline V gene, CDR1 is LGHDT and CDR2 is YNNKEL (reference sequence). V was shortened by 1 base and J by 2 bases, with 12 bases between the two germline ends. The CDR3 loop spans 16 amino acids. The data were taken from a study of CD8 T cells in Susac syndrome. Reverse transcription used about 0.45 to 1 ug RNA and random hexamers. TCRdb reprocessed the immunoSEQ multiplex PCR reads with MiXCR, giving one entry per CDR3 protein. The sample lists approximately 110,000 distinct CDR3 sequences; about 93% were seen once. The chain links TRBV3-1 to TRBJ2-1; D not certain. The sample consisted of CD4+ T cells from PBMCs. The clonotype comes from a human donor in good health. CDR3 protein: CASSQVYSRTYNEQFF. CDR3 nucleotides: TGTGCCAGCAGCCAAGTGTATAGCCGGACCTACAATGAGCAGTTCTTC.